These 20 T cell receptor beta chains were all obtained from the same sample, sequenced in a study of blood T cell repertoires in COVID-19. Profiled with immunoSEQ multiplex PCR; TCRdb holds only in-frame clones, not every one. The sample includes fewer than 80,000 clones, roughly 90% of them seen just once. Sequencing input: peripheral blood. The origin of the receptors is a human donor in a cohort sampled during active COVID-19.

The chain has TRBV7-2 and TRBJ2-1; no reliable D call. Trimming took off 1 base at V and 4 bases at J, with 20 bases between the two ends. The CDR3 is made up of 18 amino acids. Germline V gene sequence: CDR1 SGHTA, CDR2 FQGNSA. CDR3 DNA: TGTGCCAGCAGCTTAGTGAGCGTAGGTTTTGCCGTATACAATGAGCAGTTCTTC. Protein sequence: CASSLVSVGFAVYNEQFF.

This chain uses TRBV20-1 with TRBJ2-3, with no clear D. V lost 6 bases to trimming and J lost 2 bases, with 3 bases between them. The CDR3 has 10 amino acids. CDR1 DFQATT and CDR2 SNEGSKA come from the germline V gene (reference sequence). The CDR3 loop reads CSAFTDTQYF. The CDR3 DNA reads as TGCAGTGCCTTCACAGATACGCAGTATTTT.

This chain uses TRBV29-1 with TRBJ1-1; 8 nucleotides align to TRBD1. From germline, CDR1 is SQVTM and CDR2 ANQGSEA. V shed 6 bases, J shed 5 bases, and the junction held 11 bases outside the gene matches. This CDR3 is built from 14 residues. The CDR3 bases are TGCAGCGTCCAACCGCAGGGGGCTGGGACTGAAGCTTTCTTT. Translation gives CSVQPQGAGTEAFF.

The rearrangement joins TRBV23-1 to TRBJ2-7, with 7 bases lining up with TRBD2. TRBV23-1 is noted as an ORF with a role that remains uncertain. The junction had 15 bases not matched to a gene; V was cut back by 9 bases and J by 1 base. There are 16 residues in the CDR3. The DNA of the CDR3 is TGCGCCAGGCCTCGGGGAGGGGCCGACAATTCCTACGAGCAGTACTTC. This translates into CARPRGGADNSYEQYF.

The J gene is TRBJ2-7, the V gene TRBV19; unclear D gene. In germline, CDR1 is LNHDA, CDR2 SQIVND (reference sequence). Between the trimmed V and J ends, which lost 5 bases and 3 bases, there was a span of 17 bases. The CDR3 is made up of 15 amino acids. The CDR3 loop is CASSPWVEPGYEQYF. The CDR3 region has the DNA TGTGCCAGTAGTCCCTGGGTTGAACCGGGCTACGAGCAGTACTTC. Filled out from reference TRBV19 and TRBJ2-7, the complete variable domain reads DGGITQSPKYLFRKEGQNVTLSCEQNLNHDAMYWYRQDPGQGLRLIYYSQIVNDFQKGDIAEGYSVSREKKESFPLTVTSAQKNPTAFYLCASSPWVEPGYEQYFGPGTRLTVT.

Notes on this clone: An end of the junction does not agree with germline; a read error may underlie this. The chain recombines TRBV7-8 with TRBJ2-7; 7 bases agree with TRBD1. The CDR3 sequence is 15 residues long. Looked up from germline, CDR1 is SGHVS and CDR2 is FQNEAQ. DNA for the CDR3: TGTGCCAGCAGCCTAGACGGGGCGACAGGGTACGAACAGTACTTC. Amino acids: CASSLDGATGYEQYF.

The V gene is TRBV6-5, the J gene TRBJ1-5; no clear D gene. This CDR3 contains 15 residues. Trimming removed 10 bases from V and 0 bases from J, with 16 bases in between. Germline CDR1 MNHEY, CDR2 SVGAGI. The CDR3 loop is CAIQPGQDSNQPQHF. CDR3 DNA sequence: TGTGCCATCCAGCCTGGGCAGGATAGCAATCAGCCCCAGCATTTT.

J is TRBJ1-5 and V is TRBV28; D not resolved. Germline V gives CDR1 MDHEN, CDR2 SYDVKM. Trimming took 5 bases from V and 3 from J, leaving 14 bases between them. The CDR3 spans 15 residues. CDR3 coding DNA: TGTGCCAGCAGTCCCCCGTCCCTTCCCAATCAGCCCCAGCATTTT. Its protein product is CASSPPSLPNQPQHF.

This sequence joins TRBV19 and TRBJ1-2; no definite D call. Germline CDR1 LNHDA, CDR2 SQIVND (reference sequence). CDR3 size: 14 residues. Trimming stripped 5 bases from V and 0 bases from J, with 10 bases between. CDR3 residues: CASSLPGANYGYTF. As DNA, the CDR3 is TGTGCCAGTAGTCTACCCGGGGCTAACTATGGCTACACCTTC. Using reference TRBV19 and TRBJ1-2 for the parts outside the CDR3, the full variable domain is DGGITQSPKYLFRKEGQNVTLSCEQNLNHDAMYWYRQDPGQGLRLIYYSQIVNDFQKGDIAEGYSVSREKKESFPLTVTSAQKNPTAFYLCASSLPGANYGYTFGSGTRLTVV.

This chain joins TRBV7-3 and TRBJ1-1; D gene ambiguous. CDR1 is SGHTA, CDR2 FQGTGA, per germline. The CDR3 length is 14 residues. Trimming removed 3 bases at V and 3 bases at J, with 11 bases between. DNA for the CDR3: TGTGCCAGCAGCTTGAAGAGGTTGGACACTGAAGCTTTCTTT. Encoded protein: CASSLKRLDTEAFF.

J is TRBJ1-5 and V is TRBV5-1; no definite D call. Germline V lookup: CDR1 SGHRS, CDR2 YFSETQ. Trimming took 5 bases from V and 4 from J, leaving 16 bases between them. The CDR3 spans 15 residues. CDR3 bases: TGCGCCAGCAGATCTGACACCCGACTAAATCAGCCCCAGCATTTT. Amino acids: CASRSDTRLNQPQHF.

The rearrangement links TRBV19 to TRBJ2-7; 7 nucleotides align to TRBD1. This CDR3 contains 16 residues. CDR1 and CDR2 (germline): LNHDA, SQIVND (reference sequence). Losses at the gene ends were 4 bases for V and 2 bases for J; bases not matched to a gene: 11. The CDR3 loop is CASSTEGQVATYEQYF. The CDR3 bases are TGTGCCAGTAGTACGGAAGGACAGGTTGCCACCTACGAGCAGTACTTC.

The chain joins TRBV19 to TRBJ2-5, with 11 bases that match TRBD2. V trimming: 4 bases; J trimming: 2 bases; junction bases outside the gene matches: 6. Germline V gene sequence: CDR1 LNHDA, CDR2 SQIVND (reference sequence). CDR3 length: 16 residues. Here the CDR3 reads CASSTLAGGGQETQYF. The CDR3 nucleotides are TGTGCCAGTAGTACCCTAGCGGGGGGCGGTCAAGAGACCCAGTACTTC. Full variable domain (missing parts from reference TRBV19 and TRBJ2-5): DGGITQSPKYLFRKEGQNVTLSCEQNLNHDAMYWYRQDPGQGLRLIYYSQIVNDFQKGDIAEGYSVSREKKESFPLTVTSAQKNPTAFYLCASSTLAGGGQETQYFGPGTRLLVL.

The chain links TRBV3-1 (or the pseudogene TRBV3-2) to TRBJ1-1, with D maybe TRBD1 (5 bases). The CDR3 has 12 amino acids. CDR1 is LGHDT, CDR2 YNNKEL, per germline (reference sequence). Trimming stripped 1 base from V and 11 bases from J, with 11 bases between. The CDR3 protein is CASSQAGGSAFF. CDR3 nucleotides: TGTGCCAGCAGCCAAGCCGGGGGATCGGCTTTCTTT.

The chain employs TRBV24-1 and TRBJ2-5; 12 bases match TRBD1. After removal of 6 bases from V and 5 bases from J, the junction contained 6 bases not matched to a gene. This CDR3 contains 15 residues. Germline V CDR1 and CDR2: KGHDR, SFDVKD. CDR3 sequence (DNA): TGTGCCACCAGTCCCGGGACAGGGGGCTTTGAGACCCAGTACTTC. Amino acid sequence: CATSPGTGGFETQYF.

The V call is TRBV7-2, the J call TRBJ2-1; TRBD2 agrees at 9 bases. With 1 base clipped from V and 7 bases from J, the junction kept 8 bases outside the gene matches. Germline loops: CDR1 SGHTA, CDR2 FQGNSA. CDR3 length: 16 amino acids. CDR3 sequence: CASSLVGAGGVNEQFF. The CDR3 DNA follows: TGTGCCAGCAGCTTAGTAGGCGCGGGGGGGGTAAATGAGCAGTTCTTC. Complete variable domain (other parts from reference TRBV7-2 and TRBJ2-1): GAGVSQSPSNKVTEKGKDVELRCDPISGHTALYWYRQSLGQGLEFLIYFQGNSAPDKSGLPSDRFSAERTGGSVSTLTIQRTQQEDSAVYLCASSLVGAGGVNEQFFGPGTRLTVL.

This clone was found once. The chain recombines TRBV7-3 with TRBJ2-6; D possibly corresponds to TRBD1 (5 bases). The germline V and J ends were trimmed by 5 bases and 3 bases, with 17 bases remaining between them. The germline CDR1 and CDR2 sequences are SGHTA and FQGTGA. The CDR3 covers 17 residues. The chain's CDR3 is CASSSSTWGGGANVLTF. CDR3 nucleotide sequence: TGTGCCAGCAGCAGTAGTACCTGGGGCGGTGGGGCCAACGTCCTGACTTTC.

The V gene is TRBV11-3, the J gene TRBJ2-7; D perhaps matches TRBD1 (5 bases). V was cut by 3 bases and J by 0 bases, with 12 bases left in between. The CDR3 consists of 15 residues. In germline, CDR1 is SGHNT, CDR2 YENEEA. CDR3 in amino acids: CASSLTPDSSYEQYF. The CDR3 region has the DNA TGTGCCAGCAGCTTGACGCCAGACAGCTCCTACGAGCAGTACTTC.

The chain is built from TRBV7-6 and TRBJ2-7, with 12 bases lining up with TRBD2. Trimming at V came to 1 base and at J to 4 bases, leaving 8 bases not matched to a gene. The germline CDR1 and CDR2 sequences are SGHVS and FNYEAQ. CDR3 length: 17 residues. The CDR3 bases are TGTGCCAGCAGCTTAGGACTAGCGGGAGCCTCGTTGTACGAGCAGTACTTC. Translating it yields CASSLGLAGASLYEQYF.

CDR3 in amino acids: CASRGGGRNGDTQYF. The CDR3 DNA reads as TGTGCCAGCAGGGGGGGCGGGAGGAATGGCGATACGCAGTATTTT. The J gene is TRBJ2-3, the V gene TRBV21-1; the D segment call TRBD2 is taken from the table without a DNA check. TRBV21-1 is described as a pseudogene. The CDR3 loop spans 15 amino acids.